This TCR beta chain was captured by sequencing in a study of control samples from healthy donors and cancer patients. V gave up 4 bases and J gave up 5 bases; unmatched junction bases: 4. This CDR3 is built from 16 residues. Germline V gives CDR1 LGHNA, CDR2 YSLEER. TCRdb's table, derived via immunoSEQ multiplex PCR, lists solely in-frame clones and lacks some. The sample includes about 100,000 clones, 88% of them seen just once. This sequence originates from a man aged 25-45 years in good health. The chain employs TRBV4-3 and TRBJ2-1; TRBD2 aligns across 14 bases. The sequencing input was blood. CDR3 DNA: TGCGCCAGCAGCCTGGGACTAGCGGGAGTTAACAATGAGCAGTTCTTC. It yields the protein CASSLGLAGVNNEQFF.